This T cell receptor beta chain was found in a study of blood T cell repertoires in COVID-19. Whole-study context: From the United States, Italy and Spain came samples of acute and convalescent COVID-19.

This clone was seen a single time. The CDR3 consists of 15 residues. Germline CDR1 and CDR2: MNHEY and SMNVEV (reference sequence). V lost 4 bases to trimming and J lost 4 bases; unmatched junction nucleotides: 6. Original methodology: Amplified reference gene primers provided the basis for estimating nucleated cell counts. Here immunoSEQ multiplex PCR was the method, and the copy in TCRdb shows in-frame clones only, minus some. Clone size and V and J calls were adopted from that table, with D and trimming inferred from the DNA. The sample holds fewer than 250,000 clones; around 85% are singletons and the top ten take roughly 12%.

The V call is TRBV27, the J call TRBJ2-1, with 8 positions matching TRBD1. This sequence originates from a woman between 45 and 65 years old with acute or convalescent COVID-19. The sequencing sample was made of peripheral blood. The CDR3 nucleotides are TGTGCCAGCAGTTCTGGGACAGGCGGATACAATGAGCAGTTCTTC. Translated, it gives CASSSGTGGYNEQFF.